Each of the 5 T cell receptor beta chains below was sequenced from the same sample in a study of read filtering for tumor transcriptome and immune sequencing. This library used around 400 ng RNA and molecular barcoded adaptors spanning alpha/delta and beta/gamma chains. One entry per CDR3 protein results from TCRdb running MiXCR on the reads. The repertoire holds fewer than 150,000 distinct CDR3 sequences, over 10% seen once, with approximately 10% in the top ten. The specimen sequenced was a population of CD138-negative cells sorted from bone marrow. These receptors originate from a donor at least 40 years old with multiple myeloma.

The rearrangement links TRBV7-2 to TRBJ2-3; perhaps TRBD2 as D (5 bases). CDR1 is SGHTA and CDR2 is FQGNSA in the germline V gene. V lost 5 bases and J lost 4, with 16 bases in between. CDR3 length equals 15 residues. The CDR3 loop reads CASSPFEGLADTQYF. The CDR3 region has the DNA TGTGCCAGCAGCCCTTTCGAGGGATTGGCAGATACGCAGTATTTT.

With regard to this clonotype: This could be a read error, since a much larger clone is one nucleotide away. The rearrangement uses TRBV5-1 and TRBJ1-2, with a tentative D call TRBD1 (6 bases). Per germline, CDR1 SGHRS and CDR2 YFSETQ. The CDR3 loop spans 14 amino acids. This CDR3 is CARSSRDINYGYTF. CDR3 bases: TGCGCCCGCAGCTCCCGGGACATTAACTATGGCTACACCTTC.

In the case of this clonotype: This sequence may be a read error, since a much larger clone differs from it by one base. DNA for the CDR3: TGCAGTGCTAGACGAAGGATAGGGGACCCCTACGAGCAGTACTTC. Translating gives CSARRRIGDPYEQYF. This chain joins TRBV20-1 and TRBJ2-7, with D possibly being TRBD1 or TRBD2 (5 bases each). Germline lookup yields CDR1 DFQATT and CDR2 SNEGSKA (reference sequence). The CDR3 has 15 residues. The V and J ends lost 2 bases and 2 bases respectively, with 16 bases between them.

This clonotype was seen many times. The chain links TRBV9 to TRBJ2-7; D may correspond to TRBD1 or TRBD2 (5 bases each). Germline V gene data show CDR1 as SGDLS and CDR2 as YYNGEE. The CDR3 has 15 amino acids. Trimming removed 3 bases at V and 0 bases at J, with 13 bases between. As DNA, the CDR3 is TGTGCCAGCAGCGCGGGCTCAGGGAGCTCCTACGAGCAGTACTTC. Translating it yields CASSAGSGSSYEQYF.

This chain links TRBV20-1 with TRBJ2-3, with a weak D call TRBD2 (5 bases). The V gene's germline CDR1 is DFQATT and CDR2 SNEGSKA (reference sequence). The CDR3 consists of 16 residues. V lost 1 base and J lost 3, with 17 bases in between. CDR3 sequence reads: CSARAFTGVLTDTQYF. CDR3 DNA sequence: TGCAGTGCTAGAGCTTTCACCGGGGTCCTAACAGATACGCAGTATTTT.